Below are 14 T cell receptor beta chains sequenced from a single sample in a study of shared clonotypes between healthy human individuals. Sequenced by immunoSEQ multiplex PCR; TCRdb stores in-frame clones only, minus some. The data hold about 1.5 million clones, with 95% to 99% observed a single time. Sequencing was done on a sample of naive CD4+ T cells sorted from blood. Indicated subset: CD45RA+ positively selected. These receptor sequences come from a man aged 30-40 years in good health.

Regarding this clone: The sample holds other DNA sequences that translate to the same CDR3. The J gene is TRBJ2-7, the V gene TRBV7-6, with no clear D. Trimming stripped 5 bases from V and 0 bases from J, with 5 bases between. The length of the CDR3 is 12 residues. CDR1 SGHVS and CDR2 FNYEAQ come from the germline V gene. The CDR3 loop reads CASSQSSYEQYF. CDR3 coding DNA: TGTGCCAGCAGCCAAAGCTCCTACGAGCAGTACTTC.

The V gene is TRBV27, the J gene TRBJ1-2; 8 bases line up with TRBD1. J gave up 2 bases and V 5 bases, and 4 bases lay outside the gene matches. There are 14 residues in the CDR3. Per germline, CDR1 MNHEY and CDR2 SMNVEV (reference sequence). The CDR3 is CASSRTGFNYGYTF. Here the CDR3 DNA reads TGTGCCAGCAGTCGGACAGGGTTCAACTATGGCTACACCTTC.

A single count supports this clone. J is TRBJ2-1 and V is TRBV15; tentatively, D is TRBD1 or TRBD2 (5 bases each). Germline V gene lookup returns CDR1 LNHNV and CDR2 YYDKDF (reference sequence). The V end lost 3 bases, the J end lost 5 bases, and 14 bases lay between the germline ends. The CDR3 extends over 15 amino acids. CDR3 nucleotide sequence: TGTGCCACCAGCAGGGCCCCGGGGCTCAACAATGAGCAGTTCTTC. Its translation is CATSRAPGLNNEQFF.

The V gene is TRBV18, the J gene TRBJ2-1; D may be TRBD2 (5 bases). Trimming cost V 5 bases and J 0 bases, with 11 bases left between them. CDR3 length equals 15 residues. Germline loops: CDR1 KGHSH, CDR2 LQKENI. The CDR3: CASSSSVRSYNEQFF. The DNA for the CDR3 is TGTGCCAGCTCAAGTAGCGTACGCTCCTACAATGAGCAGTTCTTC. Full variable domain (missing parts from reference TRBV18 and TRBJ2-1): NAGVMQNPRHLVRRRGQEARLRCSPMKGHSHVYWYRQLPEEGLKFMVYLQKENIIDESGMPKERFSAEFPKEGPSILRIQQVVRGDSAAYFCASSSSVRSYNEQFFGPGTRLTVL.

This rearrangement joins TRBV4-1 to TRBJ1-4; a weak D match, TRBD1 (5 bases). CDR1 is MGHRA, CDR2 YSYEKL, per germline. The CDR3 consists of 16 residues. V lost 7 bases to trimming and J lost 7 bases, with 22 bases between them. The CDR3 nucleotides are TGCGCCAGCAACCGGGGCCAGGCCACAGGAGGTGAAAAACTGTTTTTT. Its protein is CASNRGQATGGEKLFF.

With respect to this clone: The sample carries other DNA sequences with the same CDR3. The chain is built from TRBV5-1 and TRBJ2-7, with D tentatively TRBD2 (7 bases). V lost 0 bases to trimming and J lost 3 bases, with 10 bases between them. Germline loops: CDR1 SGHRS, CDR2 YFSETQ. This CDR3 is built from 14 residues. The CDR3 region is CASSLEGGGYEQYF. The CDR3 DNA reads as TGCGCCAGCAGCTTGGAGGGAGGGGGCTACGAGCAGTACTTC. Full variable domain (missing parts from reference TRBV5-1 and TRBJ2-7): KAGVTQTPRYLIKTRGQQVTLSCSPISGHRSVSWYQQTPGQGLQFLFEYFSETQRNKGNFPGRFSGRQFSNSRSEMNVSTLELGDSALYLCASSLEGGGYEQYFGPGTRLTVT.

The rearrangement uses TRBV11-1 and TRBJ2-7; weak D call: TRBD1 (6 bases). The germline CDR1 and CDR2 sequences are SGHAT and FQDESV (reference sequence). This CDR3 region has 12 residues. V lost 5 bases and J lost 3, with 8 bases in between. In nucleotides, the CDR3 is TGTGCCAGCAGCAAACAGGGCTACGAGCAGTACTTC. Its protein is CASSKQGYEQYF.

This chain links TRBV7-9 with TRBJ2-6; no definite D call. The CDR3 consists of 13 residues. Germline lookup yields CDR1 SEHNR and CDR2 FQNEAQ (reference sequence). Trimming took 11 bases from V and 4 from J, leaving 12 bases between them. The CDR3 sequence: CALPASGANVLTF. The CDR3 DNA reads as TGTGCCCTCCCAGCTTCAGGGGCCAACGTCCTGACTTTC.

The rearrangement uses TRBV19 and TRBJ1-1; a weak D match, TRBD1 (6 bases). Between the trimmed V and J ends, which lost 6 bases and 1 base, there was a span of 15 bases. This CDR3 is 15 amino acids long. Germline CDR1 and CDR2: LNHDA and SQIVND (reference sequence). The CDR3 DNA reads TGTGCCAGTAGACCCACAGGGCCGAGGAACACTGAAGCTTTCTTT. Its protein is CASRPTGPRNTEAFF.

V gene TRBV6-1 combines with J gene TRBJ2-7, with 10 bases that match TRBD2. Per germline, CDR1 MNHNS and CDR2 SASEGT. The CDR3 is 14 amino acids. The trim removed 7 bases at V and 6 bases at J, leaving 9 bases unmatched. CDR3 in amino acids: CASMGSGLASEQYF. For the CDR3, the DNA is TGTGCCAGCATGGGATCGGGACTAGCGAGCGAGCAGTACTTC.

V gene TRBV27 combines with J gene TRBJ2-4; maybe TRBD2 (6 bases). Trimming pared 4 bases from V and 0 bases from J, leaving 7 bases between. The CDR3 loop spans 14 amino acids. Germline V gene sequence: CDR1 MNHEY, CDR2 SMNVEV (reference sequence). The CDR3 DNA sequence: TGTGCCAGCAGTTGGGACTCAGCCAAAAACATTCAGTACTTC. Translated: CASSWDSAKNIQYF.

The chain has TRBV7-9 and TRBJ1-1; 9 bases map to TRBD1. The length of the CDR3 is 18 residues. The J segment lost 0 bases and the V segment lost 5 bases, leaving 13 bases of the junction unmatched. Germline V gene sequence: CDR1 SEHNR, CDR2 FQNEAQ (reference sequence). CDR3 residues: CASSRIPGTGYMNTEAFF. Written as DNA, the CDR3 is TGTGCCAGCAGCCGAATTCCCGGGACAGGGTACATGAACACTGAAGCTTTCTTT.

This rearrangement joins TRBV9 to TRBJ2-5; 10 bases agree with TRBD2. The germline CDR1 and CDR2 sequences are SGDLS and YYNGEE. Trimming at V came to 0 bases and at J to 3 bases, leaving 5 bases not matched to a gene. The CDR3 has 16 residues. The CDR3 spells CASSVAGGLAEETQYF. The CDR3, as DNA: TGTGCCAGCAGCGTAGCCGGCGGACTAGCGGAAGAGACCCAGTACTTC.

Written as DNA, the CDR3 is TGTGCCTGGAGTGTAAACAGGGGGGACGAGCAGTACTTC. This sequence encodes CAWSVNRGDEQYF. This chain joins TRBV30 and TRBJ2-7; 8 nucleotides align to TRBD1. Germline values: CDR1 GTSNPN, CDR2 SVGIG (reference sequence). J was trimmed by 5 bases and V by 0 bases; bases with no gene match: 3. The CDR3 totals 13 residues.